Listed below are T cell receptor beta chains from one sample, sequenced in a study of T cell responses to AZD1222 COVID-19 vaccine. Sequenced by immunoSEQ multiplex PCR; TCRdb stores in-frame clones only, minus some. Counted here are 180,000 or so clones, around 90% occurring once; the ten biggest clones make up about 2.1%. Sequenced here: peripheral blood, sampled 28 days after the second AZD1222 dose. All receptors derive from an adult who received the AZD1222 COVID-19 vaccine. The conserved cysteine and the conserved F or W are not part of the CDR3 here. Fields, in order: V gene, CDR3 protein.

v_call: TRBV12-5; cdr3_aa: ASGRGPNEQF
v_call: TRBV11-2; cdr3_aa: ASSSVPNTEAF
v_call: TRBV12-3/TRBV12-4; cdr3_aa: ASSPGSNTIY
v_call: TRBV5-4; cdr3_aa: ASSYYSGEQF
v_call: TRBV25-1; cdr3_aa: ASSESRWNQPQH
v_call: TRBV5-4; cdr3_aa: ASSLGGAFTEAF
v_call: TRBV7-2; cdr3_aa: ASSLGRGHQPQH
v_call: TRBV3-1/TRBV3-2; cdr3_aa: ASSQASSGSGGYEQY
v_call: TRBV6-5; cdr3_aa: ASSFAGVKDTEAF
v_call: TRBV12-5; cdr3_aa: ASGLQQSTDTQY
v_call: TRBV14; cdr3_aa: ASRAGVSGGGADTQY
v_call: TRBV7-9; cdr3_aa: ASSLDLLNTEAF
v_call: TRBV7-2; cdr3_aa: ASSWTGTDNYGYT
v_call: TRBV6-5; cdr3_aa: ASSGNTIY
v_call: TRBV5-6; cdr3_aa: ASSLFAASWNNEQF
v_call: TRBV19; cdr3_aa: ATHAGTGLGQPQH
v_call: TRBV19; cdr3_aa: ASSIDLGRGPSRPQH
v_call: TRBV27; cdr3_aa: ASSLTRYEQF
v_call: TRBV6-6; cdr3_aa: ASSRRGETQY
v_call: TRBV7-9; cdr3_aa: ASNQGRELF
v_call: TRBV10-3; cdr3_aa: AIRNKDTYSGNTIY
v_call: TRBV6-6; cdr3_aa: ASSYSGLAGHEQY
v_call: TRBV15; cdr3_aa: ATSRDGPSNIGSPLH
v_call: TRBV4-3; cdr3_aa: ASSPSHPGWGTEAF
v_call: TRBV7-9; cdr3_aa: ASSYYTYGNTIY
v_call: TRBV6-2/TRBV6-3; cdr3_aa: ASSYGGNYGYT
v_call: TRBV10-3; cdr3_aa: ATFSGGSGGYT
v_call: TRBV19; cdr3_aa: ASSITPRQGLKNIQY
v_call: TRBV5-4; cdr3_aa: ASSFEPISGNTIY
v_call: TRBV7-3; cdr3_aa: ASSLNQGSDTQY
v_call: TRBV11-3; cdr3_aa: ASSLLRNNEQF
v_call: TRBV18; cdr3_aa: ASSPSSGYSGANVLT
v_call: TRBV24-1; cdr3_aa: ATSDETAKETQY
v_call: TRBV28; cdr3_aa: ASSLIVYEQY
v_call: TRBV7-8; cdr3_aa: ASSFRQGTGYT
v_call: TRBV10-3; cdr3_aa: AIKRGFTANTGELF
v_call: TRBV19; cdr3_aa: ASSSQGPGANVLT
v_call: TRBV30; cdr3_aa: AWSVTQQAYGYT
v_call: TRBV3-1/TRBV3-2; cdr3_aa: ASSQTGELF
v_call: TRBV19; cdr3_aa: ASSRFKTSGIYEQF
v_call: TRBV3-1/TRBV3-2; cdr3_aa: ASSQVTGGFYGYT
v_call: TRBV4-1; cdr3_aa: ASSQGPTAYNEQF
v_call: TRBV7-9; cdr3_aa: ASNLAGGQEQF